This T cell receptor (beta chain) is drawn from a study of T cell responses to AZD1222 COVID-19 vaccine. Study-level findings and limits: Dominant at 160-218 and 743-854, vaccine-associated CD4 TCRs also spanned spike. Clonal diversity was possibly underestimated, and white British individuals and females predominated among donors. Elevations in Spike-specific TCR breadth and depth followed administration of two AZD1222 doses.

The V end was cut by 1 base, the J end by 6 bases, with 8 bases between. The CDR3 covers 12 residues. Germline values: CDR1 SGHDT, CDR2 YYEEEE. Using immunoSEQ multiplex PCR, the repertoire was profiled, and TCRdb retains in-frame clones only, with some absent. This table has 200,000 or so clones, around 89% appearing once. Remarks on this clone: Its antigen is as yet unknown.

The source of this sequence is an adult in good health. The material sequenced was peripheral blood, taken on day 0 of AZD1222 vaccination. The chain carries TRBV5-6 and TRBJ2-7, with a possible D match to TRBD1 (5 bases). This CDR3 is CASSLPDSEQYF. The CDR3, as DNA: TGTGCCAGCAGCTTGCCTGACAGCGAGCAGTACTTC.